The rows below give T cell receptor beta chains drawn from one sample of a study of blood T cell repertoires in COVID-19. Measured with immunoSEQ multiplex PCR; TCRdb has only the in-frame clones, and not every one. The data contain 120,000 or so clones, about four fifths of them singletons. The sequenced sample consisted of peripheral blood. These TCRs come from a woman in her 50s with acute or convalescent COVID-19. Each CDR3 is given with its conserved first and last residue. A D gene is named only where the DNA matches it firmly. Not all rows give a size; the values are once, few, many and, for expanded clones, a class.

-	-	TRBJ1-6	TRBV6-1	CASSEQTGTNSPLHF	TGTGCCAGCAGTGAACAAACAGGGACAAATTCACCCCTCCACTTT
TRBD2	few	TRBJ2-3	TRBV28	CASSSSGGGLVDTDTQYF	TGTGCCAGCAGTTCTAGCGGGGGCGGTTTGGTCGACACAGATACGCAGTATTTT
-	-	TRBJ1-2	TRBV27	CASSPNRGYGYTF	TGTGCCAGCAGTCCAAACCGGGGCTATGGCTACACCTTC
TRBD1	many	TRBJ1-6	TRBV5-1	CASSMTGGIREDSPLHF	TGCGCCAGCAGCATGACAGGGGGCATCCGTGAGGATTCACCCCTCCACTTT
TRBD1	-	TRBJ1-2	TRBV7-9	CASSLLGQDNYGYTF	TGTGCCAGCAGTCTCCTAGGACAGGATAACTATGGCTACACCTTC
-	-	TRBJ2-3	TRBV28	CASSFQSGRISTDTQYF	TGTGCCAGCAGTTTCCAATCGGGTAGGATAAGCACAGATACGCAGTATTTT
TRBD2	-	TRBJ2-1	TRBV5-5	CASSLYLAGYNEQFF	TGTGCCAGCAGTCTCTATTTAGCGGGGTACAATGAGCAGTTCTTC
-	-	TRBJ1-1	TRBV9	CASSPPGVRNMNTEAFF	TGTGCCAGCAGCCCTCCAGGGGTTAGGAATATGAACACTGAAGCTTTCTTT
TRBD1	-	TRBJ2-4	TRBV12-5	CASGLIPLGRGLTKNIQYF	TGTGCTAGTGGTTTGATCCCCCTGGGAAGGGGGCTTACCAAAAACATTCAGTACTTC
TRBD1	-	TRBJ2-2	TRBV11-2	CASSPYRGGNTGELFF	TGTGCCAGCAGCCCCTACAGGGGCGGGAACACCGGGGAGCTGTTTTTT
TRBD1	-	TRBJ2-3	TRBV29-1	CSYGTGAPDTQYF	TGCAGTTACGGGACAGGGGCACCCGATACGCAGTATTTT
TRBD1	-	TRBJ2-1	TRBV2	CASSAGQGSYNEQFF	TGTGCCAGCAGCGCGGGACAGGGCTCCTACAATGAGCAGTTCTTC
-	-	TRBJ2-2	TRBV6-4	CASSRTGELFF	TGTGCCAGCAGCCGCACCGGGGAGCTGTTTTTT
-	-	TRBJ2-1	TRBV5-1	CASSLGGTAQGNEQFF	TGCGCCAGCAGCTTAGGAGGGACTGCTCAGGGCAATGAGCAGTTCTTC
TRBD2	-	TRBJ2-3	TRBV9	CASSVTSGGAGDTQYF	TGTGCCAGCAGCGTTACTAGCGGGGGGGCCGGGGATACGCAGTATTTT